The TCR beta chain under discussion was sequenced for a study of shared clonotypes between healthy human individuals. Overall study: In total, the donors were a couple of women and three men aged 18 to 49. Each donor's CD4 naive and CD4 memory cells filled three plates apiece, CD8 naive two, and CD8 memory one.

TCRdb's copy holds only in-frame clones and misses some; the assay was immunoSEQ multiplex PCR. The sample includes nearly 750,000 clones, just under 75% of them seen just once. Germline V lookup: CDR1 MDHEN, CDR2 SYDVKM. The length of the CDR3 is 15 residues. With 8 bases clipped from V and 3 bases from J, the junction kept 12 bases outside the gene matches. Sequences were obtained from memory CD4+ T cells sorted from blood. Described subset: CD45RA-negative fraction. J is TRBJ1-2 and V is TRBV28; 7 bases are shared with TRBD1. The TCR sequence derives from a woman aged 25-40 years in good health. The CDR3 reads CASWPHDGTDYGYTF. The DNA for the CDR3 is TGTGCCAGCTGGCCCCACGACGGGACAGACTATGGCTACACCTTC.